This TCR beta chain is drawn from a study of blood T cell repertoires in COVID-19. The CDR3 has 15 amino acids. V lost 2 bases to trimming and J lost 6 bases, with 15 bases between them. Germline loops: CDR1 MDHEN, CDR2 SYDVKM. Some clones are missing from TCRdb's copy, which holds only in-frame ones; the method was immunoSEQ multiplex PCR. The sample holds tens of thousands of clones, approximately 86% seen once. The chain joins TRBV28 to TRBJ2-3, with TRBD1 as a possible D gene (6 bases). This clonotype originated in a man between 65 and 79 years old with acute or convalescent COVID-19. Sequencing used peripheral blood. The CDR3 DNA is TGTGCCAGCAGTTTACCAGGGGCCGGGTTTGATACGCAGTATTTT. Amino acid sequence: CASSLPGAGFDTQYF.